What follows are 19 T cell receptor beta chains derived from one specimen sequenced in a study of T cell responses to AZD1222 COVID-19 vaccine. Sequenced by immunoSEQ multiplex PCR; TCRdb stores in-frame clones only, minus some. The sample shows about 170,000 clones, 90% of them seen only once. Sequenced material: peripheral blood, taken on day 0 of AZD1222 vaccination. These receptor sequences come from an adult in good health.

The chain couples TRBV23-1 to TRBJ1-1; 7 bases match TRBD1. TRBV23-1 is placed among ORFs of uncertain function. CDR3 length: 15 residues. V lost 3 bases, J lost 2 bases, and 6 bases stayed unmatched. The CDR3 protein is CASSHKEGANTEAFF. The CDR3 nucleotides read TGCGCCAGCAGTCATAAGGAGGGGGCAAACACTGAAGCTTTCTTT.

The V call is TRBV28, the J call TRBJ1-6, with D unclear. Trimming removed 7 bases at V and 11 bases at J, with 12 bases between. Germline V gives CDR1 MDHEN, CDR2 SYDVKM. CDR3 size: 12 residues. CDR3 DNA sequence: TGTGCCAGCAAGGCAAAAATTACACCCCTCCACTTT. Translation: CASKAKITPLHF.

The rearrangement uses TRBV11-2 and TRBJ1-2; D is ambiguous. The CDR3 has 13 amino acids. Germline V gene sequence: CDR1 SGHAT, CDR2 FQNNGV. V shed 3 bases and J shed 3 bases, with 8 bases lying between them. CDR3 sequence: CASSFQGYYGYTF. DNA of the CDR3: TGTGCCAGCAGCTTTCAAGGGTACTATGGCTACACCTTC. The whole variable domain, filled in from reference TRBV11-2 and TRBJ1-2, reads EAGVAQSPRYKIIEKRQSVAFWCNPISGHATLYWYQQILGQGPKLLIQFQNNGVVDDSQLPKDRFSAERLKGVDSTLKIQPAKLEDSAVYLCASSFQGYYGYTFGSGTRLTVV.

With respect to this clone: Germline is not matched at one junction end, which may reflect a read error. The chain uses TRBV19 and TRBJ2-1, with 8 bases lining up with TRBD2. CDR3 length: 15 amino acids. The germline gives CDR1 LNHDA, CDR2 SQIVND (reference sequence). CDR3 region: CATSRGGKTYNEQFF. DNA of the CDR3: TGTGCCACTAGTCGGGGGGGAAAAACGTACAATGAGCAGTTCTTC.

The V and J genes are TRBV27 and TRBJ2-3; 11 bases map to TRBD2. J gave up 3 bases and V 7 bases, and 12 bases lay outside the gene matches. The CDR3 is 17 amino acids. Germline V gives CDR1 MNHEY, CDR2 SMNVEV (reference sequence). For the CDR3, the DNA is TGTGCCAGCAAACATCCTGGATTAGCGGGGGGGACAGATACGCAGTATTTT. It is translated as CASKHPGLAGGTDTQYF.

V is TRBV7-2 and J is TRBJ1-4; D possibly corresponds to TRBD1 (5 bases). Looked up from germline, CDR1 is SGHTA and CDR2 is FQGNSA. The ends were cut back, 0 bases at V and 0 bases at J, with 8 bases in the middle. This CDR3 region has 16 residues. Written as DNA, the CDR3 is TGTGCCAGCAGCTTAGCGGGGCGAACAACTAATGAAAAACTGTTTTTT. Its protein is CASSLAGRTTNEKLFF.

V usage is TRBV5-4 and J usage is TRBJ2-6, with unresolved D. Germline CDR1 is SGHNT and CDR2 is YYREEE (reference sequence). V lost 5 bases to trimming and J lost 2 bases, with 5 bases between them. The CDR3 is made up of 13 amino acids. The CDR3 reads CASRSAGANVLTF. The CDR3 nucleotides are TGTGCCAGCAGGTCAGCTGGGGCCAACGTCCTGACTTTC.

V and J are TRBV11-2 and TRBJ1-5, with 9 bases matching TRBD1. Per the germline V gene, CDR1 is SGHAT and CDR2 is FQNNGV. The CDR3 consists of 17 residues. V was clipped by 7 bases and J by 2 bases; unmatched bases: 12. CDR3 DNA: TGTGCCAGCATCATAGAACAGGGGGCGCGAGGCAATCAGCCCCAGCATTTT. Amino acid sequence: CASIIEQGARGNQPQHF.

V is TRBV2 and J is TRBJ2-1; perhaps TRBD2 as D (6 bases). Trimming removed 2 bases from V and 3 bases from J, with 11 bases in between. Germline lookup yields CDR1 SNHLY and CDR2 FYNNEI. CDR3 length: 15 residues. This CDR3 is CASSERRRGYNEQFF. CDR3 nucleotide sequence: TGTGCCAGCAGTGAAAGGCGGCGGGGCTACAATGAGCAGTTCTTC.

This clone has just one count. The chain combines TRBV28 with TRBJ1-5; 7 bases are a match to TRBD1. The CDR3 loop spans 14 amino acids. The V segment lost 4 bases and the J segment 1 base; nucleotides outside the gene matches: 1. Germline V gene lookup returns CDR1 MDHEN and CDR2 SYDVKM. CDR3 sequence: CASSSGGSNQPQHF. CDR3 bases: TGTGCCAGCAGTTCAGGGGGGAGCAATCAGCCCCAGCATTTT.

The chain carries TRBV6-1 and TRBJ1-5; D is unresolved. The CDR3 spans 17 residues. Germline V gives CDR1 MNHNS, CDR2 SASEGT. Trimming left V 2 bases short and J 1 base short, with 15 bases between. This chain's CDR3 is CASSERLLLGSNQPQHF. In DNA form, the CDR3 reads TGTGCCAGCAGTGAAAGACTCCTCCTGGGGAGCAATCAGCCCCAGCATTTT.

The chain joins TRBV7-3 to TRBJ2-7; 8 bases match TRBD2. There are 13 residues in the CDR3. V was pared by 1 base and J by 4 bases, with 0 bases of the junction left unmatched. Germline V gives CDR1 SGHTA, CDR2 FQGTGA. CDR3 sequence (DNA): TGTGCCAGCAGCTTAATAGCGGGATACGAGCAGTACTTC. Its protein product is CASSLIAGYEQYF.

J is TRBJ2-2 and V is TRBV14, with D hard to call. Trimming removed 4 bases from V and 2 bases from J, with 11 bases in between. The CDR3 spans 15 residues. Germline loops: CDR1 SGHDN, CDR2 FVKESK. The CDR3 sequence: CASSLTVLNTGELFF. CDR3 in DNA: TGTGCCAGCAGCCTAACCGTCCTAAACACCGGGGAGCTGTTTTTT.

This chain connects TRBV7-2 to TRBJ1-6; D is perhaps TRBD1 (5 bases). The V gene lost 5 bases and the J gene lost 8 bases, with 10 bases spanning the gap. This CDR3 is built from 13 residues. Germline loops: CDR1 SGHTA, CDR2 FQGNSA. The CDR3 loop is CASSVVGDSPLHF. CDR3 in DNA: TGTGCCAGCAGCGTAGTGGGGGATTCACCCCTCCACTTT.

Concerning this clone: At one end, the junction sequence differs from germline, possibly due to a read error. The chain joins TRBV5-4 to TRBJ1-6; 8 bases are a match to TRBD1. Per germline, CDR1 SGHNT and CDR2 YYREEE (reference sequence). The length of the CDR3 is 14 residues. The CDR3 DNA is TGTGCCAGCAGTTTGGACAGGGACGGTTCACCCCTCCACTTT. It codes for CASSLDRDGSPLHF.

V is TRBV18 and J is TRBJ1-5; 7 nucleotides align to TRBD1. J was trimmed by 7 bases and V by 5 bases; bases with no gene match: 14. Looked up from germline, CDR1 is KGHSH and CDR2 is LQKENI. The length of the CDR3 is 16 residues. The CDR3 DNA is TGTGCCAGCTCATCTATCTCAGGGGGAAGTGTACAGCCCCAGCATTTT. Translation gives CASSSISGGSVQPQHF. The variable domain in full, with the rest retrieved from reference TRBV18 and TRBJ1-5, is NAGVMQNPRHLVRRRGQEARLRCSPMKGHSHVYWYRQLPEEGLKFMVYLQKENIIDESGMPKERFSAEFPKEGPSILRIQQVVRGDSAAYFCASSSISGGSVQPQHFGDGTRLSIL.

The chain uses TRBV12-3 or TRBV12-4 and TRBJ1-6; 9 bases fit TRBD1. There are 13 residues in the CDR3. V was pared by 7 bases and J by 7 bases, with 2 bases of the junction left unmatched. The CDR3 reads CASKTGGNSPLHF. As DNA, the CDR3 is TGTGCCAGCAAAACAGGGGGCAATTCACCCCTCCACTTT.

This sequence joins TRBV7-2 and TRBJ2-5; D gene unclear. Trimming removed 3 bases at V and 1 base at J, with 0 bases between. Germline CDR1 reads SGHTA; CDR2 reads FQGNSA. The CDR3 extends over 11 amino acids. The CDR3 is CASSFQETQYF. The CDR3 nucleotides read TGTGCCAGCAGCTTCCAAGAGACCCAGTACTTC.

This sequence joins TRBV19 and TRBJ1-1; 9 bases are a match to TRBD1. The junction had 2 bases not matched to a gene; V was cut back by 5 bases and J by 1 base. Germline V CDR1 and CDR2: LNHDA, SQIVND (reference sequence). CDR3 size: 14 residues. CDR3 sequence (DNA): TGTGCCAGTAGTCGGACAGGGGAGAACACTGAAGCTTTCTTT. Translated, it gives CASSRTGENTEAFF.